The 16 T cell receptor beta chains presented below share a single source sample, sequenced in a study of blood T cell repertoires in COVID-19 (dated by TCRdb to 2018 to 2021). Library generation was performed with the immunoSEQ multiplex PCR assay. What TCRdb holds here is the immuneACCESS table cut down to in-frame rearrangements. Part of the clones is not present; checked against another copy, under half of the missing clones reflect an unresolved V gene, and the others are unexplained. This sample has roughly 250,000 clones in its table, and more than 70% of those were observed once. In total, the top ten clones hold 2.1% of the sample. Sequencing used peripheral blood. These receptors originate from a woman in her thirties or forties who had recovered from COVID-19.

CDR3: CASSLGGGHSPLHF. The CDR3 nucleotides read TGTGCCAGCAGCTTAGGAGGGGGCCATTCACCCCTCCACTTT. The chain uses TRBV7-2 and TRBJ1-6; 7 bases match TRBD1. The CDR3 contains 14 residues. CDR1 is SGHTA and CDR2 is FQGNSA in the germline V gene. Germline trimming cut 1 base from V and 8 bases from J; bases unmatched to any gene: 2.

The V gene is TRBV30, the J gene TRBJ2-7, with TRBD2 as a possible D gene (6 bases). This CDR3 is 12 amino acids long. V shed 3 bases and J shed 5 bases, with 11 bases lying between them. Germline V gene sequence: CDR1 GTSNPN, CDR2 SVGIG (reference sequence). The CDR3 DNA sequence: TGTGCCTGGAGCCTCGGGGAGGACGAGCAGTACTTC. It encodes CAWSLGEDEQYF.

The chain links TRBV21-1 to TRBJ1-2. TRBV21-1 is assigned pseudogene status. The CDR3 totals 16 residues. The CDR3 here is CASRKVAGDSNYGYTF. The CDR3 region has the DNA TGTGCCAGCAGGAAAGTTGCGGGGGACTCTAACTATGGCTACACCTTC.

V is TRBV5-6 and J is TRBJ2-6; 12 nucleotides align to TRBD1. With 3 bases clipped from V and 4 bases from J, the junction kept 11 bases outside the gene matches. This CDR3 has 19 amino acids. From germline, CDR1 is SGHDT and CDR2 YYEEEE. As DNA, the CDR3 is TGTGCCAGCAGCTCTCGCCGGGACAGGGGGCTATCAGGGGCCAACGTCCTGACTTTC. Its translation is CASSSRRDRGLSGANVLTF.

This rearrangement joins TRBV6-1 to TRBJ2-7; D ambiguous. Germline lookup yields CDR1 MNHNS and CDR2 SASEGT. The CDR3 covers 16 residues. Trimming pared 4 bases from V and 0 bases from J, leaving 16 bases between. The CDR3 reads CASSARGTSSSYEQYF. The CDR3, as DNA: TGTGCCAGCAGTGCCAGAGGCACTTCGAGCTCCTACGAGCAGTACTTC.

This chain uses TRBV6-5 with TRBJ2-5, with D maybe TRBD1 (5 bases). The CDR3 totals 14 residues. Germline assignment: CDR1 MNHEY and CDR2 SVGAGI. The V end lost 0 bases, the J end lost 5 bases, and 10 bases lay between the germline ends. For the CDR3, the DNA is TGTGCCAGCAGTTACTCGACAGCCGCTGAGACCCAGTACTTC. It codes for CASSYSTAAETQYF.

V is TRBV6-2 or TRBV6-3 and J is TRBJ2-7; the match to TRBD2 covers 7 bases. With 4 bases clipped from V and 7 bases from J, the junction kept 10 bases outside the gene matches. The CDR3 covers 14 residues. Germline V gives CDR1 MNHEY, CDR2 SVGEGT. CDR3 loop: CASSSGTGGREQYF. CDR3 DNA sequence: TGTGCCAGCAGTTCCGGGACGGGAGGACGAGAGCAGTACTTC.

V and J are TRBV19 and TRBJ1-5; D may be TRBD1 (6 bases). CDR1 is LNHDA and CDR2 is SQIVND in the germline V gene (reference sequence). V gave up 1 base and J gave up 1 base, with 11 bases separating them. The CDR3 is 16 residues long. The CDR3 spells CASSIGGGPSNQPQHF. Written as DNA, the CDR3 is TGTGCCAGTAGTATAGGCGGGGGGCCGAGCAATCAGCCCCAGCATTTT.

The chain links TRBV3-1 (or the pseudogene TRBV3-2) to TRBJ2-3, with 10 bases fitting TRBD1. In germline, CDR1 is LGHDT, CDR2 YNNKEL (reference sequence). There are 15 residues in the CDR3. The trim removed 7 bases at V and 0 bases at J, leaving 4 bases unmatched. In nucleotides, the CDR3 is TGTGCCAGCAAGGGACAGGGGAGCAGCACAGATACGCAGTATTTT. Amino acids: CASKGQGSSTDTQYF.

This sequence joins TRBV4-1 and TRBJ1-2, with 11 bases matching TRBD1. J was trimmed by 6 bases and V by 6 bases; bases with no gene match: 12. The germline gives CDR1 MGHRA, CDR2 YSYEKL. The CDR3 covers 16 residues. DNA of the CDR3: TGCGCCAGCAGGCCTGACTTTACGGGACAGGGGGATGGCTACACCTTC. Translation gives CASRPDFTGQGDGYTF.

CDR3 sequence reads: CASRGQGATNEKLFF. The CDR3, as DNA: TGTGCCAGCAGGGGACAGGGGGCAACTAATGAAAAACTGTTTTTT. This chain connects TRBV6-5 to TRBJ1-4, with 11 bases matching TRBD1. The CDR3 sequence is 15 residues long. V was pared by 6 bases and J by 0 bases, with 0 bases of the junction left unmatched. The germline V gene encodes CDR1 MNHEY and CDR2 SVGAGI.

This clone appeared once. The V and J genes are TRBV7-9 and TRBJ1-2; D call uncertain. This CDR3 is built from 15 residues. CDR1 and CDR2 from the germline V gene are SEHNR and FQNEAQ (reference sequence). With 4 bases removed from V and 4 bases from J, the gap between germline ends came to 16 bases. The CDR3 sequence: CASSSSGKIGYGYTF. Here the CDR3 DNA reads TGTGCCAGCAGCTCATCCGGGAAGATCGGCTATGGCTACACCTTC. Full variable domain (missing parts from reference TRBV7-9 and TRBJ1-2): DTGVSQNPRHKITKRGQNVTFRCDPISEHNRLYWYRQTLGQGPEFLTYFQNEAQLEKSRLLSDRFSAERPKGSFSTLEIQRTEQGDSAMYLCASSSSGKIGYGYTFGSGTRLTVV.

In this sample, this clone turned up a few times. The chain joins TRBV5-1 to TRBJ2-2; 10 bases agree with TRBD2. This CDR3 is 18 amino acids long. CDR1 SGHRS and CDR2 YFSETQ come from the germline V gene. V dropped 4 bases and J dropped 0; count of bases not matched to a gene: 9. The DNA of the CDR3 is TGCGCCAGCAGCCTTATGCTAGCGGGGGTCACGAACACCGGGGAGCTGTTTTTT. This translates into CASSLMLAGVTNTGELFF.

This chain uses TRBV29-1 with TRBJ2-5; possible D gene TRBD1, 6 bases. CDR1 and CDR2 (germline): SQVTM, ANQGSEA. V shed 5 bases and J shed 5 bases, with 21 bases lying between them. This CDR3 comprises 15 residues. CDR3 region: CSVRRENREYETQYF. CDR3 in DNA: TGCAGCGTTCGACGGGAAAACAGGGAATACGAGACCCAGTACTTC.

This rearrangement joins TRBV10-2 to TRBJ2-7; a possible D gene is TRBD1 (5 bases). The V gene lost 6 bases and the J gene lost 2 bases, with 5 bases spanning the gap. This CDR3 is built from 11 residues. From germline, CDR1 is WSHSY and CDR2 SAAADI. This CDR3 is CASSRAYEQYF. DNA of the CDR3: TGCGCCAGCAGCAGGGCCTACGAGCAGTACTTC.

This clone was detected only once. The chain has TRBV27 and TRBJ2-7; D may be TRBD1 (6 bases). CDR3 length equals 15 residues. In germline, CDR1 is MNHEY, CDR2 SMNVEV (reference sequence). Trimming took 5 bases from V and 1 from J, leaving 15 bases between them. CDR3 region: CASSQQGMGSYEQYF. The DNA of the CDR3 is TGTGCCAGCAGTCAACAGGGCATGGGGTCCTACGAGCAGTACTTC.